A selection of T cell receptor beta chains follows, all from one sample in a study of cytomegalovirus exposure and HLA in healthy donors. Libraries were prepared by immunoSEQ multiplex PCR; TCRdb keeps only in-frame clonotypes and omits some of them. The table includes about 250,000 clones, roughly 84% detected once. The specimen was PBMCs. Source of these receptors: a man younger than 35 in good health and CMV-seropositive. The CDR3 runs from the conserved cysteine through the conserved F or W. D genes are given only for firm matches. Size is stated for part of the rows, as once, few or many counts, or as a class when the clone is expanded.

J gene	clone size	V gene	D gene	CDR3 DNA	CDR3 protein
TRBJ2-1	NA	TRBV6-6	NA	TGTGCCAGCAGTCACCCTACTAGGCCATTAGGTGAGCAGTTCTTC	CASSHPTRPLGEQFF
TRBJ1-4	NA	TRBV27	NA	TGTGCCAGCAGTTTACGGGGGGTAGGGACTAATGAAAAACTGTTTTTT	CASSLRGVGTNEKLFF
TRBJ2-2	NA	TRBV28	NA	TGTGCCAGCAGTTTGGGGGACACGTCGAACACCGGGGAGCTGTTTTTT	CASSLGDTSNTGELFF
TRBJ1-1	NA	TRBV5-8	NA	TGTGCCAGCAGCCTGGCACAGGGTCGCACTGAAGCTTTCTTT	CASSLAQGRTEAFF
TRBJ2-7	NA	TRBV19	NA	TGTGCCAGTAGCCAGGGATCCGGAAGGCAGTACTTC	CASSQGSGRQYF
TRBJ2-1	NA	TRBV6-5	TRBD2	TGTGCCAGCAGCCGGACTAGCGGAAACAATGAGCAGTTCTTC	CASSRTSGNNEQFF
TRBJ2-7	NA	TRBV4-3	NA	TGCGCCAGCAGCCAAGATGCCGGCCTAAGCTCCTACGAGCAGTACTTC	CASSQDAGLSSYEQYF
TRBJ2-1	once	TRBV5-1	NA	TGCGCCAGCAGCTTGGGGCAGGGGGGATACAATGAGCAGTTCTTC	CASSLGQGGYNEQFF
TRBJ2-1	NA	TRBV18	TRBD2	TGTGCCAGCTCACCAAGCGGGAGGGCCGGGAATGAGCAGTTCTTC	CASSPSGRAGNEQFF
TRBJ2-2	few	TRBV10-3	NA	TGTGCCATCAGGGCAGGGGAGGTCGGGGAGCTGTTTTTT	CAIRAGEVGELFF
TRBJ2-1	NA	TRBV11-3	NA	TGTGCCAGCAGCTTAGGATTGGTGGGGCCGGCGGACAATGAGCAGTTCTTC	CASSLGLVGPADNEQFF
TRBJ2-7	few	TRBV6-6	NA	TGTGCCAGCAGTTACTTGGGGGAGCAGTACTTC	CASSYLGEQYF
TRBJ2-6	NA	TRBV6-1	NA	TGTGCCAGCAGTGTGTCGACATCTGGGGCCAACGTCCTGACTTTC	CASSVSTSGANVLTF
TRBJ1-2	NA	TRBV6-1	NA	TGTGCCAGCAGTCAGGTCCCCGGTGGGGGCTACACCTTC	CASSQVPGGGYTF
TRBJ2-2	NA	TRBV11-3	TRBD1	TGTGCCAGCGCCAGCGGTGGGACAGGCAACACCGGGGAGCTGTTTTTT	CASASGGTGNTGELFF
TRBJ2-7	NA	TRBV6-1	NA	TGTGCCAGCAGTGAAAGGGGAGAAGAGCAGTACTTC	CASSERGEEQYF
TRBJ2-5	NA	TRBV10-3	TRBD2	TGTGCCATCAGTGACGCCGGGACTAGCCACCAGTACTTC	CAISDAGTSHQYF
TRBJ2-7	NA	TRBV5-1	TRBD1	TGCGCCAGCAGCTGGGGGACAGGGGGGATTTACGAGCAGTACTTC	CASSWGTGGIYEQYF
TRBJ2-4	NA	TRBV27	TRBD1	TGTGCCAGCAGTTCCGGGACAGGGGGCGCCAAAAACATTCAGTACTTC	CASSSGTGGAKNIQYF
TRBJ2-3	NA	TRBV5-1	TRBD1	TGCGCCAGCCAGACAGGGTTGAGGACAGATACGCAGTATTTT	CASQTGLRTDTQYF
TRBJ1-1	NA	TRBV7-6	NA	TGTGCCAGCAGCTTAGCGCTGTCGGGGAAGGAAACTGAAGCTTTCTTT	CASSLALSGKETEAFF
TRBJ1-2	NA	TRBV13	NA	TGTGCCAGCAGCGCCGAAAATAACTATGGCTACACCTTC	CASSAENNYGYTF
TRBJ2-7	NA	TRBV5-8	NA	TGTGCCAGCTTCTGGACTCAAGACTACGAGCAGTACTTC	CASFWTQDYEQYF
TRBJ2-2	NA	TRBV5-1	NA	TGCGCCAGCAGCTTGGATCCAGGGATCGGGGAGCTGTTTTTT	CASSLDPGIGELFF
TRBJ2-3	few	TRBV7-8	NA	TGTGCCAGCCTACAGAGGCACATCGGCACAGATACGCAGTATTTT	CASLQRHIGTDTQYF
TRBJ1-1	NA	TRBV7-9	TRBD1	TGTGCCAGCAGCCATCGACAGGGCCCCGCTGAAGCTTTCTTT	CASSHRQGPAEAFF
TRBJ2-1	NA	TRBV21-1	NA	TGTGCCAGCATCAAGGGGAGAAGGGGGAAGGCGCAGTTCTTC	CASIKGRRGKAQFF
TRBJ2-6	NA	TRBV9	NA	TGTGCCAGCAGCGCCCTTCTCGCTTTGGGTACCGTCCTGACTTTC	CASSALLALGTVLTF
TRBJ1-1	NA	TRBV2	TRBD1	TGTGCCAGCAGTGAAGGACAGGGGCTGACTGAAGCTTTCTTT	CASSEGQGLTEAFF
TRBJ1-1	NA	TRBV27	NA	TGTGCCAGCAGTTCGCTTAGAGGGGCGAACACTGAAGCTTTCTTT	CASSSLRGANTEAFF
TRBJ2-6	NA	TRBV5-1	TRBD1	TGCGCCAGCAGCCCCGGGACAGGGGATTACTATGGGGCCAACGTCCTGACTTTC	CASSPGTGDYYGANVLTF
TRBJ1-2	NA	TRBV28	NA	TGTGCCAGCATTCAGGCGTTACCTAACTATGGCTACACCTTC	CASIQALPNYGYTF
TRBJ1-5	few	TRBV11-2	NA	TGTGCCAGCAGCTTAGACAGCGGGCTGGTGCAGCCCCAGCATTTT	CASSLDSGLVQPQHF
TRBJ1-2	few	TRBV5-1	TRBD1	TGCGCCAGCAGCTACGGGACAGGGGAGTTCGGTGGCTACACCTTC	CASSYGTGEFGGYTF
TRBJ2-3	NA	TRBV11-2	NA	TGTGCCAGCAGCTCCAAAAACACACCCTCTAGAGTCTATGATACGCAGTATTTT	CASSSKNTPSRVYDTQYF
TRBJ2-3	NA	TRBV2	TRBD2	TGTGCCAGGGGCCGGACTAGCGGGTCAGATACGCAGTATTTT	CARGRTSGSDTQYF
TRBJ2-2	few	TRBV19	NA	TGTGCCAGTAGTAAGTTTGCCACCGGGGAGCTGTTTTTT	CASSKFATGELFF
TRBJ2-7	NA	TRBV11-1	NA	TGTGCCAGCAGCTTAGGCCGCGAGCAGTACTTC	CASSLGREQYF
TRBJ2-1	NA	TRBV30	NA	TGTGCCTGGAGTTTCCAGGGTCATGAGCAGTTCTTC	CAWSFQGHEQFF
TRBJ1-5	NA	TRBV28	NA	TGTGCCAGCAGTTTACTCCAGATACGCAATCAGCCCCAGCATTTT	CASSLLQIRNQPQHF
TRBJ2-5	NA	TRBV6-5	TRBD1	TGTGCCAGCAGTTACGAGGGGGCGCGGGAGACCCAGTACTTC	CASSYEGARETQYF
TRBJ2-1	NA	TRBV25-1	TRBD2	TGTGCCAGCAGTGATCTAGCGGGACTAGCCGCTGACAATGAGCAGTTCTTC	CASSDLAGLAADNEQFF
TRBJ2-7	NA	TRBV6-1	NA	TGTGCCAGCAGTCTAACGACAGGTCCCTACGAGCAGTACTTC	CASSLTTGPYEQYF
TRBJ1-1	NA	TRBV4-3	NA	TGCGCCAGCAGCCAAACTAACAGAGACACTGAAGCTTTCTTT	CASSQTNRDTEAFF
TRBJ1-2	NA	TRBV14	NA	TGTGCCAGCAGCCAAGGACAGCTCTATGGCTACACCTTC	CASSQGQLYGYTF